Given below is one T cell receptor beta chain in context. This sample is drawn from a study of shared clonotypes between healthy human individuals. In germline, CDR1 is MNHEY, CDR2 SVGAGI. The V and J ends lost 8 bases and 10 bases respectively, with 17 bases between them. The CDR3 contains 13 residues. This table comes from immunoSEQ multiplex PCR, and its TCRdb copy is limited to in-frame clones, with some not included. In the table there are over a million clones, around 74% of which are singletons. The chain uses TRBV6-5 and TRBJ1-4; a possible D gene is TRBD1 (5 bases). Sequencing was performed on memory CD4+ T cells sorted from blood. Subset reported: CD45RA-negative fraction. The TCR was taken from a man aged 18 to 29 in good health. The CDR3 bases are TGTGCCAGCCTTTCCTCAGGGCCGGGAAAACTGTTTTTT. This translates into CASLSSGPGKLFF.